These T cell receptor beta chains were read from a single sample in a study of T cells in Graves' hyperthyroidism and ophthalmopathy. TCRdb called the multiplex PCR reads again in MiXCR, with one record for every CDR3 protein. The sample has 650,000 to 850,000 distinct CDR3 sequences, about 19% seen once. Sequenced input: blood. Source of these receptors: a woman between 45 and 60 years old with Graves' hyperthyroidism that later progressed to Graves' ophthalmopathy. Both conserved end residues are part of each CDR3. A D gene is named only where the DNA matches it firmly.

v_call,d_call,cdr3_length,cdr3_aa
TRBV24-1,TRBD1,12,CATAGGDYEQYF
TRBV6-5,TRBD1,18,CASSYSWTGGPRGYEQYF
TRBV20-1,TRBD2,14,CSARDSGGYSEQFF
TRBV7-8,.,13,CASNEGIDEKLFF
TRBV7-2,TRBD1,15,CASSELGQVNTEAFF
TRBV6-2/TRBV6-3,.,15,CASNPIGGVFYEQYF
TRBV3-1,TRBD1,14,CASSQGQGSSEAFF
TRBV20-1,TRBD2,14,CSARSASGLDEQFF
TRBV11-2,.,14,CASSLVFGGEKLFF
TRBV6-1,TRBD1,16,CASLPGDGQGTDGYTF
TRBV20-1,TRBD2,15,CSARDIAGGPHEQFF
TRBV6-6,TRBD1,16,CASSYSGTGGVETQYF
TRBV6-1,TRBD2,16,CASSERWRGTTDTQYF
TRBV5-1,TRBD1,16,CASSPGTGGLVTEAFF
TRBV7-3,.,15,CASSLTGDNPYEQYF
TRBV5-6,.,15,CASSFSGLVTGELFF
TRBV10-2,.,14,CASSDGLNNQPQHF
TRBV19,.,15,CASSPYTATNEKLFF
TRBV27,.,16,CASSLSPGNNPYEQYF
TRBV28,.,15,CASSVVVRGIDTQYF
TRBV10-2,.,16,CASSEIVGGGTDTQYF
TRBV6-6,.,13,CASSYSKVAPQHF
TRBV5-4,.,13,CASSLGPVETQYF
TRBV20-1,.,15,CSARVPGQTTGELFF
TRBV15,.,12,CATSRDRGLRYF
TRBV5-6,.,17,CASSFWSGVSSGNTIYF
TRBV11-2,.,14,CASSIGPVRETQYF
TRBV12-3/TRBV12-4,TRBD1,14,CASTSTGTEQPQHF
TRBV12-3/TRBV12-4,TRBD1,15,CASSPRTGSRQPQHF
TRBV5-1,.,15,CASRGAWEGIGGYTF
TRBV27,.,16,CASSSPDGVGQETQYF
TRBV4-1,TRBD2,16,CASSPTGTSSGGELFF
TRBV18,TRBD1,13,CASSGGTAEKLFF
TRBV7-8,TRBD1,15,CATPDRARGGTEAFF
TRBV30,.,13,CAWRTTTNYGYTF
TRBV18,TRBD2,15,CASSPSGEITGELFF
TRBV2,.,16,CASSLYPIAESHTIYF
TRBV11-1,TRBD1,16,CASRRQGGGSYNEQFF
TRBV3-1,.,15,CASSLTEDTTDTQYF
TRBV3-1,.,15,CASSQGTSRHNEQFF
TRBV29-1,TRBD2,13,CSVDAGGRETQYF
TRBV12-3/TRBV12-4,.,14,CASSPGRGVDEQYF
TRBV11-2,.,14,CASSLDDLKYGYTF
TRBV6-5,TRBD1,16,CASSYVQGASTDTQYF
TRBV4-1,.,17,CASSQDRGALGGTEAFF
TRBV2,TRBD1,16,CASSLMGTASSYEQYF
TRBV12-5,.,12,CASGPGTGELFF
TRBV20-1,.,16,CSASPQGRSVNSPLHF
TRBV5-1,.,13,CASTLDPTGELFF
TRBV2,TRBD1,15,CASSEDRGYTDTQYF